This T cell receptor (beta chain) was recorded in a study of cytomegalovirus exposure and HLA in healthy donors. Researchers ran the PCR with 60 Vbeta and 13 Jbeta primers. TCRdb's copy holds only in-frame clones and misses some; the assay was immunoSEQ multiplex PCR. The table shows around 130,000 clones, with 8.5% to 9% occurring only once. This clone was found a few times. The TCR was taken from a woman aged 40-49 years in good health and CMV-seropositive. The sequencing sample was made of PBMCs.

The CDR3 reads CASSLAGQGTYEQYF. The CDR3 DNA reads TGCGCCAGCAGCTTGGCGGGACAGGGTACCTACGAGCAGTACTTC. The chain joins TRBV5-1 to TRBJ2-7, with 9 positions matching TRBD1. This CDR3 region has 15 residues. V shed 0 bases, J shed 2 bases, and the junction held 3 bases outside the gene matches. The germline V gene has CDR1 SGHRS and CDR2 YFSETQ.